This T cell receptor beta chain was identified in a study of long-term antiretroviral therapy in people with HIV. V was pared by 0 bases and J by 4 bases, with 10 bases between. Germline V gives CDR1 SGDLS, CDR2 YYNGEE. The CDR3 length is 15 residues. With survey level as its setting, the immunoSEQ assay was v3.0. Repertoires were generated with immunoSEQ multiplex PCR, while TCRdb's copy carries only in-frame clones and drops some. In the table there are 25,000 to 35,000 clones, roughly nine tenths of which are singletons. The sample here was unsorted PBMCs, taken around 5 years before starting antiretroviral therapy. This sequence originates from a man in his forties or fifties with HIV. The J gene is TRBJ2-2, the V gene TRBV9; tentatively, D is TRBD1 (6 bases). CDR3 in amino acids: CASSVVGARTGELFF. As DNA, the CDR3 is TGTGCCAGCAGCGTAGTGGGGGCTCGCACCGGGGAGCTGTTTTTT. The full variable domain, rest sourced from reference TRBV9 and TRBJ2-2, is DSGVTQTPKHLITATGQRVTLRCSPRSGDLSVYWYQQSLDQGLQFLIQYYNGEERAKGNILERFSAQQFPDLHSELNLSSLELGDSALYFCASSVVGARTGELFFGEGSRLTVL.